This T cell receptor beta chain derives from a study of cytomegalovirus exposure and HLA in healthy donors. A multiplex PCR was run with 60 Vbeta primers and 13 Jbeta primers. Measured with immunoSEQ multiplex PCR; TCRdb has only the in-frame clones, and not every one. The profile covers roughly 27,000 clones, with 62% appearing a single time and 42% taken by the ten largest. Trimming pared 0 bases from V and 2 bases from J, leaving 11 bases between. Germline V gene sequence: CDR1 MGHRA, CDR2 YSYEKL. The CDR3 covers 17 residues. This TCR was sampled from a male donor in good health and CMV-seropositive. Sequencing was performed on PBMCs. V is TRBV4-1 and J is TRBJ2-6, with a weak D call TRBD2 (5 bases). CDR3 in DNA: TGCGCCAGCAGCCAAGATGGGGTCGGGGCTGGGGCCAACGTCCTGACTTTC. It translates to CASSQDGVGAGANVLTF.